This is a list of T cell receptor beta chains from one sample in a study of blood T cell repertoires in COVID-19. The protocol was immunoSEQ multiplex PCR, while the TCRdb copy is restricted to in-frame clones and leaves out a portion. The repertoire holds under 100,000 clones, with about 82% as singletons. Sequenced material: peripheral blood. The receptor set was obtained from a man at least 80 years old with active or convalescent COVID-19. Both conserved end residues are part of each CDR3. D genes are given only for firm matches. Clone size is stated in some rows and not others, as once, few, many or a class when expanded.

size | D | length | J | V | CDR3 | DNA
NA | NA | 15 | TRBJ1-2 | TRBV3-1/TRBV3-2 | CASSRYSSPWGGYTF | TGTGCCAGCAGCCGGTATTCATCACCTTGGGGCGGCTACACCTTC
NA | NA | 13 | TRBJ1-5 | TRBV10-3 | CAISDAGNQPQHF | TGTGCCATCAGTGATGCGGGTAATCAGCCCCAGCATTTT
NA | NA | 16 | TRBJ1-5 | TRBV5-8 | CASSLRSGYSNQPQHF | TGTGCCAGCAGCTTGAGGAGCGGCTATAGCAATCAGCCCCAGCATTTT
NA | NA | 12 | TRBJ2-3 | TRBV6-5 | CASSSGLDTQYF | TGTGCCAGCAGTTCGGGACTGGATACGCAGTATTTT
NA | TRBD2 | 16 | TRBJ2-3 | TRBV7-9 | CASSPGLADFTDTQYF | TGTGCCAGCAGCCCGGGACTAGCGGACTTCACAGATACGCAGTATTTT
NA | NA | 14 | TRBJ2-3 | TRBV18 | CASSPGLQADTQYF | TGTGCCAGCTCACCGGGACTCCAAGCGGATACGCAGTATTTT
NA | TRBD2 | 15 | TRBJ2-3 | TRBV9 | CASSVTSGGADTQYF | TGTGCCAGCAGCGTAACTAGCGGGGGGGCAGATACGCAGTATTTT
NA | NA | 14 | TRBJ1-4 | TRBV18 | CASSRDSRDEKLFF | TGTGCCAGCTCGCGGGACTCTCGAGATGAAAAACTGTTTTTT
NA | NA | 15 | TRBJ2-5 | TRBV5-1 | CASSLGPGSQETQYF | TGCGCCAGCAGCTTGGGACCGGGTTCCCAAGAGACCCAGTACTTC
NA | TRBD2 | 14 | TRBJ2-1 | TRBV30 | CAGGGTSGYNEQFF | TGTGCCGGGGGGGGGACTAGCGGCTACAATGAGCAGTTCTTC
NA | NA | 13 | TRBJ2-3 | TRBV29-1 | CSVGSADTDTQYF | TGCAGCGTTGGTTCTGCAGACACAGATACGCAGTATTTT
NA | TRBD1 | 14 | TRBJ2-5 | TRBV2 | CARKDRGQQETQYF | TGTGCCAGGAAAGACAGGGGGCAACAAGAGACCCAGTACTTC
NA | TRBD1 | 15 | TRBJ2-2 | TRBV11-2 | CASSSHRGTTGELFF | TGTGCCAGCAGCTCACACAGGGGGACGACCGGGGAGCTGTTTTTT
NA | TRBD2 | 16 | TRBJ2-1 | TRBV24-1 | CATSDSLAGSYNEQFF | TGTGCCACCAGTGATTCACTAGCGGGTAGCTACAATGAGCAGTTCTTC
NA | NA | 14 | TRBJ2-1 | TRBV9 | CASSATSAGHEQFF | TGTGCCAGCAGCGCGACCTCGGCAGGCCATGAGCAGTTCTTC
NA | NA | 14 | TRBJ2-3 | TRBV10-1 | CASTHSLSTDTQYF | TGCGCCAGCACCCACAGCCTAAGCACAGATACGCAGTATTTT
NA | NA | 14 | TRBJ1-6 | TRBV5-1 | CASSLEQYDSPLHF | TGCGCCAGCAGCTTGGAACAGTATGATTCACCCCTCCACTTT
NA | TRBD1 | 17 | TRBJ2-1 | TRBV18 | CASSTLGDRGTYNEQFF | TGTGCCAGCTCAACCCTTGGGGACAGGGGGACTTACAATGAGCAGTTCTTC
NA | NA | 13 | TRBJ2-2 | TRBV7-2 | CASIAMVIGELFF | TGTGCCAGCATTGCGATGGTGATCGGGGAGCTGTTTTTT
NA | NA | 15 | TRBJ1-6 | TRBV21-1 | CASSKAQDSNSPLHF | TGTGCCAGCAGCAAAGCCCAGGACAGTAATTCACCCCTCCACTTT
NA | NA | 14 | TRBJ1-1 | TRBV3-1/TRBV3-2 | CASSQAESNTEAFF | TGTGCCAGCAGCCAAGCGGAGTCGAACACTGAAGCTTTCTTT
once | NA | 15 | TRBJ2-1 | TRBV9 | CASSVAGGGHNEQFF | TGTGCCAGCAGCGTAGCGGGTGGCGGCCACAATGAGCAGTTCTTC
NA | NA | 14 | TRBJ1-4 | TRBV5-1 | CASSLQSTNEKLFF | TGCGCCAGCAGCTTACAGTCAACTAATGAAAAACTGTTTTTT
NA | TRBD1 | 13 | TRBJ1-1 | TRBV29-1 | CSGHRGPDTEAFF | TGCAGCGGGCACAGGGGGCCGGACACTGAAGCTTTCTTT
NA | NA | 16 | TRBJ1-3 | TRBV5-1 | CASSFGQSDTGNTIYF | TGCGCCAGCAGCTTTGGACAGTCCGATACTGGAAACACCATATATTTT
NA | NA | 15 | TRBJ1-4 | TRBV7-2 | CASSALGATNEKLFF | TGTGCCAGCAGCGCCCTAGGGGCAACTAATGAAAAACTGTTTTTT
NA | NA | 15 | TRBJ1-5 | TRBV5-5 | CASSRSQGSNQPQHF | TGTGCCAGCAGCCGGTCCCAGGGTAGCAATCAGCCCCAGCATTTT
NA | NA | 15 | TRBJ1-5 | TRBV2 | CASSRDRARNQPQHF | TGTGCCAGCAGCCGCGACAGAGCTCGCAATCAGCCCCAGCATTTT
NA | NA | 15 | TRBJ2-1 | TRBV10-1 | CASSEWRDPRGEQFF | TGCGCCAGCAGTGAGTGGCGGGACCCACGGGGTGAGCAGTTCTTC
once | NA | 15 | TRBJ2-1 | TRBV7-2 | CASSLAQGAYNEQFF | TGTGCCAGCAGCTTGGCACAGGGAGCCTACAATGAGCAGTTCTTC
once | NA | 16 | TRBJ2-5 | TRBV11-3 | CASSPTGHPREETQYF | TGTGCCAGCAGCCCCACGGGACACCCGCGGGAAGAGACCCAGTACTTC
NA | NA | 16 | TRBJ1-2 | TRBV30 | CAWSVRLGAGDYGYTF | TGTGCCTGGAGTGTACGTTTGGGGGCGGGCGACTATGGCTACACCTTC
NA | TRBD1 | 15 | TRBJ2-1 | TRBV5-1 | CASSTGTGGYNEQFF | TGCGCCAGCAGCACCGGGACAGGGGGCTACAATGAGCAGTTCTTC
NA | TRBD2 | 17 | TRBJ2-3 | TRBV3-1/TRBV3-2 | CASSQGASGRASDTQYF | TGTGCCAGCAGCCAAGGTGCTAGCGGGAGGGCCTCAGATACGCAGTATTTT
few | NA | 13 | TRBJ1-1 | TRBV30 | CAWSPTGNTEAFF | TGTGCCTGGTCCCCCACAGGGAACACTGAAGCTTTCTTT
NA | TRBD1 | 15 | TRBJ2-5 | TRBV2 | CASSEGTGGRETQYF | TGTGCCAGCAGTGAGGGGACAGGGGGCAGGGAGACCCAGTACTTC
NA | TRBD1 | 15 | TRBJ1-4 | TRBV24-1 | CATSESGQLNEKLFF | TGTGCCACCAGTGAGTCGGGACAGCTTAATGAAAAACTGTTTTTT
NA | NA | 14 | TRBJ2-4 | TRBV16 | CASSPRAASHIQYF | TGTGCCAGCAGCCCCCGAGCTGCTTCCCACATTCAGTACTTC
NA | NA | 12 | TRBJ1-2 | TRBV6-1 | CASSDPLYGYTF | TGTGCCAGCAGTGACCCTCTTTATGGCTACACCTTC
NA | TRBD2 | 19 | TRBJ2-3 | TRBV27 | CASSAGRPGLAGGTDTQYF | TGTGCCAGCAGTGCGGGGAGACCGGGACTAGCGGGGGGCACAGATACGCAGTATTTT
NA | TRBD1 | 16 | TRBJ2-1 | TRBV6-2/TRBV6-3 | CASSRQGMSAYNEQFF | TGTGCCAGCAGTAGACAGGGTATGTCAGCCTACAATGAGCAGTTCTTC
few | NA | 12 | TRBJ1-5 | TRBV19 | CASNQYNQPQHF | TGTGCCAGTAACCAGTATAATCAGCCCCAGCATTTT
NA | NA | 15 | TRBJ1-6 | TRBV27 | CATRRTTVYNSPLHF | TGTGCCACCAGGAGGACAACTGTTTATAATTCACCCCTCCACTTT
NA | TRBD1 | 15 | TRBJ2-1 | TRBV24-1 | CATSDRQGSYNEQFF | TGTGCCACCAGTGATCGACAGGGTTCCTACAATGAGCAGTTCTTC
NA | NA | 14 | TRBJ1-2 | TRBV28 | CASTTGGKGRGYTF | TGTGCCAGCACAACCGGGGGGAAGGGCCGTGGCTACACCTTC
NA | TRBD2 | 17 | TRBJ2-3 | TRBV7-6 | CASSAGLAGSGIDTQYF | TGTGCCAGCAGCGCGGGACTAGCGGGGTCGGGTATAGATACGCAGTATTTT
NA | TRBD2 | 16 | TRBJ2-5 | TRBV2 | CASNRGSGAARETQYF | TGTGCCAGCAATCGGGGAAGCGGGGCCGCCCGGGAGACCCAGTACTTC
NA | NA | 14 | TRBJ2-2 | TRBV19 | CASRDAGGTGELFF | TGTGCCAGTAGGGACGCTGGCGGGACCGGGGAGCTGTTTTTT
NA | TRBD2 | 14 | TRBJ2-5 | TRBV5-1 | CASSLLLAEGDQYF | TGCGCCAGCAGCCTCCTACTAGCGGAAGGGGACCAGTACTTC
once | TRBD2 | 16 | TRBJ2-1 | TRBV11-3 | CASSLGRGRHYNEQFF | TGTGCCAGCAGCTTAGGACGCGGGAGGCACTACAATGAGCAGTTCTTC
NA | NA | 16 | TRBJ1-6 | TRBV6-2/TRBV6-3 | CASSSRTVSGNSPLHF | TGTGCCAGCAGCTCGAGGACAGTATCCGGTAATTCACCCCTCCACTTT
few | NA | 15 | TRBJ1-6 | TRBV6-5 | CASSLDRTPLSPLHF | TGTGCCAGCAGTCTAGACAGGACCCCCCTTTCACCCCTCCACTTT
NA | TRBD2 | 14 | TRBJ2-1 | TRBV19 | CASSMASGYNEQFF | TGTGCCAGTAGTATGGCTAGCGGCTACAATGAGCAGTTCTTC
NA | NA | 16 | TRBJ1-4 | TRBV24-1 | CATSEGRGATNEKLFF | TGTGCCACCAGTGAAGGAAGGGGCGCGACTAATGAAAAACTGTTTTTT
NA | TRBD1 | 14 | TRBJ1-2 | TRBV5-6 | CASSLGQGADGYTF | TGTGCCAGCAGCTTGGGACAGGGGGCGGATGGCTACACCTTC